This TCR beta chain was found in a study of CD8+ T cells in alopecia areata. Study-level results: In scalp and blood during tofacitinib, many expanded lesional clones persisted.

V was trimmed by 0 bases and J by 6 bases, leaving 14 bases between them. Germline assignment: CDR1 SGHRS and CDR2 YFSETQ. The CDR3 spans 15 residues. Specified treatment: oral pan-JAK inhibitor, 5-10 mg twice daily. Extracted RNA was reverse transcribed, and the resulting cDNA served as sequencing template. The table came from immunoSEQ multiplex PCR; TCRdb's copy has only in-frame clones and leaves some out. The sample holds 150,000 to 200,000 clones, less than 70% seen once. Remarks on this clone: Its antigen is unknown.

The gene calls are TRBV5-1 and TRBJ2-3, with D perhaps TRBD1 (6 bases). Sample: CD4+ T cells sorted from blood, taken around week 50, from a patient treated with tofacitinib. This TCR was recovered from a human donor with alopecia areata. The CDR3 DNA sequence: TGCGCCAGCAGCTTGGGGTGGACAGCGTCGGATACGCAGTATTTT. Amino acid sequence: CASSLGWTASDTQYF.